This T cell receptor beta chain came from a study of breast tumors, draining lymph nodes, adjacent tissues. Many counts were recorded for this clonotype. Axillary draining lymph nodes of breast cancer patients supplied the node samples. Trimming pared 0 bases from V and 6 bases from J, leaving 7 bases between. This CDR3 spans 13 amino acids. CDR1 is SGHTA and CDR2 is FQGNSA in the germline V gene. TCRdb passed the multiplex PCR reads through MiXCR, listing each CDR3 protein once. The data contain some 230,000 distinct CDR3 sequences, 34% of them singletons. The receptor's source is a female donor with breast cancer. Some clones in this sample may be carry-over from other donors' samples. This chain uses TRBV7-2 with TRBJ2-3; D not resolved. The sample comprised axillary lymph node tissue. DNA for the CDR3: TGTGCCAGCAGCTTAGCGACACATGATACGCAGTATTTT. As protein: CASSLATHDTQYF.